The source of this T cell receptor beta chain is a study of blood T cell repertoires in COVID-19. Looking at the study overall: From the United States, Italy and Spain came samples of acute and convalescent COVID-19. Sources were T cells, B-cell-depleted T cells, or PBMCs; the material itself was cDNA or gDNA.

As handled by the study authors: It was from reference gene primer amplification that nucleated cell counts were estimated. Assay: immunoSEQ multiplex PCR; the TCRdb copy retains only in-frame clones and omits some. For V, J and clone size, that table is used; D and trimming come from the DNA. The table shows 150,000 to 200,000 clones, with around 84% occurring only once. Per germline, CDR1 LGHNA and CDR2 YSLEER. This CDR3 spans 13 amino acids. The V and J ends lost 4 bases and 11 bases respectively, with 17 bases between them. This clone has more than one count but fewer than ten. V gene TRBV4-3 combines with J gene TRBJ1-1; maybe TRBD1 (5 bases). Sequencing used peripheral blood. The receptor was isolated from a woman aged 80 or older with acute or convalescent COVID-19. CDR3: CASSLGEGTRAFF. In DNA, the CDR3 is TGCGCCAGCAGCCTAGGGGAGGGAACTCGGGCTTTCTTT.